This T cell receptor (beta chain) was retrieved from a study of blood T cell repertoires in COVID-19. Looking at the study overall: Samples taken during acute and convalescent COVID-19 were collected in the United States, Italy and Spain.

Donors were grouped by their self-reported clinical history. Original methodology: Researchers report that nucleated cell counts were estimated from reference gene primer amplification. Sequencing used immunoSEQ multiplex PCR; TCRdb keeps in-frame clones, though not all of them. Clone size and the V and J calls come from that table; the DNA yielded D and trimming. The sample carries about 200,000 clones, roughly 88% recorded once. This CDR3 has 14 amino acids. The germline CDR1 and CDR2 sequences are SGHNT and YYREEE (reference sequence). Unmatched junction bases numbered 2, after V lost 4 bases and J lost 5 bases.

Sequenced: PBMCs or T cells enriched from blood (not recorded which). The chain combines TRBV5-4 with TRBJ2-2; TRBD1 matches 10 bases. The sequence derives from a man in his forties with acute COVID-19. CDR3: CASSRDRGTGELFF. DNA for the CDR3: TGTGCCAGCAGCAGGGACAGGGGTACCGGGGAGCTGTTTTTT.